This T cell receptor (beta chain) came from a study of early T cells in non-severe SARS-CoV-2 infection. Turning to the study itself: Bulk RNA from unsorted whole blood was sequenced; chains were unpaired.

This clonotype has a count of ten or more. The target antigen is unknown. Findings and limits, study-wide: Missing private and CD4 specificities, VDJdb matching favored anti-spike CD8 responses.

Researchers attached unique molecular identifiers to individual cDNA molecules. TCRdb re-analysed the 5' RACE reads in MiXCR, keeping a single row per CDR3 protein. The repertoire consists of 40,000 to 65,000 distinct CDR3 sequences, with roughly 8% occurring once and the leading ten covering approximately 9.8%. V gave up 4 bases and J gave up 3 bases; unmatched junction bases: 7. CDR3 length: 14 amino acids. CDR1 and CDR2 (germline): SGHNT, YYREEE (reference sequence). The clonotype comes from an adult who was a healthcare worker with PCR-confirmed SARS-CoV-2 infection or an uninfected control (not recorded which). The sequencing sample was made of whole blood. This sequence joins TRBV5-4 and TRBJ2-7; TRBD1 matches 7 bases. The CDR3 sequence is CASSRQGEDYEQYF. Here the CDR3 DNA reads TGTGCCAGCAGCCGACAGGGAGAAGACTACGAGCAGTACTTC. Using reference TRBV5-4 and TRBJ2-7 for the parts outside the CDR3, the full variable domain is ETGVTQSPTHLIKTRGQQVTLRCSSQSGHNTVSWYQQALGQGPQFIFQYYREEENGRGNFPPRFSGLQFPNYSSELNVNALELDDSALYLCASSRQGEDYEQYFGPGTRLTVT.